These 22 T cell receptor beta chains share one sample of origin, sequenced in a study of regulatory dendritic cells for organ transplantation. These TCRs are of unknown antigen specificity. Allogeneic regulatory or mature dendritic cells were co-cultured for four to six days with CFSE-labeled sorted T cells at 1:10. Clones were read by immunoSEQ multiplex PCR, and TCRdb kept only the in-frame ones, dropping some. The data contain about 20,000 clones, less than 80% of them singletons. Sequenced material: memory CD4+ T cells from blood cultured with regulatory dendritic cells. Subset meaning: CD45RO+ memory T cells. These TCRs come from a human donor in good health.

J is TRBJ2-1 and V is TRBV11-3; tentatively, D is TRBD2 (5 bases). The germline CDR1 and CDR2 sequences are SGHNT and YENEEA. The CDR3 is 15 residues long. V was shortened by 5 bases and J by 0 bases, with 11 bases between the two germline ends. In nucleotides, the CDR3 is TGTGCCAGCAGCCCCAGTAGCGCCTCCTACAATGAGCAGTTCTTC. It encodes CASSPSSASYNEQFF.

The J gene is TRBJ2-1, the V gene TRBV7-3; D remains ambiguous. V was shortened by 1 base and J by 6 bases, with 10 bases between the two germline ends. Germline CDR1 and CDR2: SGHTA and FQGTGA. This CDR3 is built from 14 residues. The CDR3 DNA sequence: TGTGCCAGCAGCTTAAGGGTCGAATCCAATGAGCAGTTCTTC. It yields the protein CASSLRVESNEQFF.

The chain joins TRBV7-8 to TRBJ1-4, with 7 bases that match TRBD1. The V gene end was trimmed by 3 bases and the J gene end by 6 bases; junction bases not matched to a gene: 7. The CDR3 contains 15 residues. The germline gives CDR1 SGHVS, CDR2 FQNEAQ. The CDR3 sequence is CASSFPGTVDEKLFF. CDR3 in DNA: TGTGCCAGCAGCTTTCCCGGGACAGTGGATGAAAAACTGTTTTTT.

V is TRBV6-5 and J is TRBJ2-3, with D possibly TRBD2 on 6 matching bases. Germline V gene lookup returns CDR1 MNHEY and CDR2 SVGAGI. This CDR3 contains 15 residues. Trimming cost V 3 bases and J 0 bases, with 10 bases left between them. As DNA, the CDR3 is TGTGCCAGCAGTTATGGGACTGCTAGCACAGATACGCAGTATTTT. Translating it yields CASSYGTASTDTQYF.

This clone was seen a handful of times. The V call is TRBV21-1, the J call TRBJ1-4; TRBD1 reflects the table's D call only, with no check against the DNA. TRBV21-1 is noted as a pseudogene. The CDR3 is made up of 17 amino acids. The CDR3 sequence: CASSKVRGRLTNEKLFF. The CDR3 DNA follows: TGTGCCAGCAGCAAAGTAAGGGGTCGTCTGACTAATGAAAAACTGTTTTTT.

The chain combines TRBV7-8 with TRBJ2-7; no clear D gene. V was shortened by 0 bases and J by 6 bases, with 6 bases between the two germline ends. The germline CDR1 and CDR2 sequences are SGHVS and FQNEAQ. The CDR3 consists of 12 residues. This CDR3 is CASSLAPPEQYF. CDR3 DNA sequence: TGTGCCAGCAGCTTAGCCCCGCCCGAGCAGTACTTC.

With regard to this clone: The junction shows a germline mismatch at one end, possibly a read error. The rearrangement uses TRBV6-4 and TRBJ2-1; either TRBD1 or TRBD2 may fit D (6 bases each). The CDR3 sequence is 16 residues long. Per the germline V gene, CDR1 is MRHNA and CDR2 is SNTAGT. As DNA, the CDR3 is TGTGTCAGCATTAGGTTAGGGGGGCTTACCTACAATGAGCAGTTCTTC. This sequence encodes CVSIRLGGLTYNEQFF.

The chain has TRBV25-1 and TRBJ1-4; TRBD1 might be the D (5 bases). Germline loops: CDR1 MGHDK, CDR2 SYGVNS. Trimming left V 6 bases short and J 6 bases short, with 20 bases between. CDR3 size: 16 residues. The CDR3 DNA sequence: TGTGCCAGCAGAGACAGCCAACCAAGTTTGGATGAAAAACTGTTTTTT. Translating it yields CASRDSQPSLDEKLFF.

The chain uses TRBV7-8 and TRBJ2-2; 9 bases align to TRBD2. V shed 1 base and J 6 bases; nucleotides not matched to a gene: 3. The V gene's germline CDR1 is SGHVS and CDR2 FQNEAQ. This CDR3 region has 15 residues. CDR3 sequence reads: CASSLVAGGPGELFF. The DNA of the CDR3 is TGTGCCAGCAGCTTAGTGGCGGGAGGGCCCGGGGAGCTGTTTTTT. Looking up the rest from reference TRBV7-8 and TRBJ2-2 gives the full variable domain: GAGVSQSPRYKVAKRGQDVALRCDPISGHVSLFWYQQALGQGPEFLTYFQNEAQLDKSGLPSDRFFAERPEGSVSTLKIQRTQQEDSAVYLCASSLVAGGPGELFFGEGSRLTVL.

The genes are TRBV15 and TRBJ1-4; TRBD1 aligns across 7 bases. V gave up 1 base and J gave up 8 bases; unmatched junction bases: 7. The CDR3 sequence is 15 residues long. CDR1 LNHNV and CDR2 YYDKDF come from the germline V gene (reference sequence). The DNA of the CDR3 is TGTGCCACCAGCAGAGTGCTAGGGGGCGACGAAAAACTGTTTTTT. Its protein product is CATSRVLGGDEKLFF.

The CDR3 DNA reads TGTGCCAGCAGTTCGCCTCGCAGATATCGGCCCGGGGAGCTGTTTTTT. Its translation is CASSSPRRYRPGELFF. V gene TRBV28 combines with J gene TRBJ2-2; D call uncertain. CDR1 is MDHEN and CDR2 is SYDVKM in the germline V gene. The CDR3 extends over 16 amino acids. V lost 4 bases and J 6 bases, leaving 18 bases between the germline ends. Together with reference TRBV28 and TRBJ2-2, the CDR3 gives the full variable domain: DVKVTQSSRYLVKRTGEKVFLECVQDMDHENMFWYRQDPGLGLRLIYFSYDVKMKEKGDIPEGYSVSREKKERFSLILESASTNQTSMYLCASSSPRRYRPGELFFGEGSRLTVL.

The V and J genes are TRBV6-1 and TRBJ1-5; D is unresolved. CDR1 and CDR2 (germline): MNHNS, SASEGT. The V end was cut by 5 bases, the J end by 7 bases, with 15 bases between. The CDR3 is 14 residues long. This CDR3 is CASSPGFLGQPQHF. DNA for the CDR3: TGTGCCAGCAGTCCCGGTTTCCTAGGCCAGCCCCAGCATTTT.

The V call is TRBV7-2, the J call TRBJ2-7, with D possibly TRBD1 on 6 matching bases. The germline CDR1 and CDR2 sequences are SGHTA and FQGNSA. Trimming shortened V by 5 bases and J by 3 bases, and 14 bases separated the two germline ends. The CDR3 spans 14 residues. Here the CDR3 DNA reads TGTGCCAGCAGCCCACAACAGGGTCACTACGAGCAGTACTTC. It specifies CASSPQQGHYEQYF.

This chain joins TRBV7-2 and TRBJ2-3; 10 nucleotides line up with TRBD2. The V gene's germline CDR1 is SGHTA and CDR2 FQGNSA. V shed 0 bases, J shed 4 bases, and the junction held 7 bases outside the gene matches. The CDR3 contains 17 residues. CDR3 protein: CASSLAQLAGVADTQYF. Written as DNA, the CDR3 is TGTGCCAGCAGCTTAGCGCAGCTAGCGGGAGTGGCAGATACGCAGTATTTT.

The chain couples TRBV27 to TRBJ1-2; 7 positions match TRBD1. V shed 2 bases and J 2 bases; nucleotides not matched to a gene: 5. Germline V lookup: CDR1 MNHEY, CDR2 SMNVEV (reference sequence). This CDR3 has 15 amino acids. This CDR3 is CASSLKTGTNYGYTF. The CDR3 DNA is TGTGCCAGCAGTTTAAAGACAGGGACGAACTATGGCTACACCTTC.

V is TRBV19 and J is TRBJ1-2, with a tentative D call TRBD1 (6 bases). The V and J ends lost 8 bases and 5 bases respectively, with 21 bases between them. CDR3 length equals 15 residues. From germline, CDR1 is LNHDA and CDR2 SQIVND (reference sequence). Written as DNA, the CDR3 is TGTGCCAGTGGATTAAGGGCCTCAGGGGTTTATGGCTACACCTTC. Protein: CASGLRASGVYGYTF. Combining the CDR3 with reference TRBV19 and TRBJ1-2 gives the whole variable domain DGGITQSPKYLFRKEGQNVTLSCEQNLNHDAMYWYRQDPGQGLRLIYYSQIVNDFQKGDIAEGYSVSREKKESFPLTVTSAQKNPTAFYLCASGLRASGVYGYTFGSGTRLTVV.

This clone is medium-sized (0.01 to 0.1%) within its sample. The chain links TRBV2 to TRBJ2-7, with 11 bases identical to TRBD2. This CDR3 has 14 residues. The trim removed 6 bases at V and 2 bases at J, leaving 3 bases unmatched. Germline V CDR1 and CDR2: SNHLY, FYNNEI. The CDR3 is CASSEGLAAYEQYF. DNA of the CDR3: TGTGCCAGCAGCGAGGGACTAGCGGCCTACGAGCAGTACTTC.

The chain links TRBV6-6 to TRBJ2-2; 8 bases map to TRBD2. The CDR3 is 15 amino acids. Germline V lookup: CDR1 MNHNY, CDR2 SVGAGI (reference sequence). V was clipped by 6 bases and J by 6 bases; unmatched bases: 9. The CDR3: CASSPGLGGAGELFF. The CDR3 DNA is TGTGCCAGCAGCCCGGGACTAGGAGGGGCCGGGGAGCTGTTTTTT.

The rearrangement links TRBV5-1 to TRBJ1-3; no clear D. The CDR3 has 13 amino acids. Deletions cut 0 bases from V and 2 bases from J, with 3 bases between. Germline V gene sequence: CDR1 SGHRS, CDR2 YFSETQ. CDR3 DNA sequence: TGCGCCAGCAGCTTGGATACTGGAAACACCATATATTTT. Translated: CASSLDTGNTIYF.

The genes are TRBV2 and TRBJ1-1; 12 nucleotides agree with TRBD1. Germline lookup yields CDR1 SNHLY and CDR2 FYNNEI. Trimming at V came to 6 bases and at J to 0 bases, leaving 5 bases not matched to a gene. This CDR3 is 16 amino acids long. The CDR3 is CASRFGTGGMNTEAFF. Here the CDR3 DNA reads TGTGCCAGCAGATTCGGGACAGGGGGCATGAACACTGAAGCTTTCTTT.

J is TRBJ1-3 and V is TRBV19; D not resolved. Germline lookup yields CDR1 LNHDA and CDR2 SQIVND (reference sequence). V was clipped by 6 bases and J by 4 bases, with 7 bases between them. CDR3 length: 12 residues. The CDR3 here is CASSSDGNTIYF. The CDR3 DNA sequence: TGTGCCAGTAGCTCGGACGGAAACACCATATATTTT.

The chain recombines TRBV7-9 with TRBJ1-2; TRBD1 matches 8 bases. The germline CDR1 and CDR2 sequences are SEHNR and FQNEAQ (reference sequence). V dropped 5 bases and J dropped 4; count of bases not matched to a gene: 9. The CDR3 runs 15 residues. CDR3 sequence (DNA): TGTGCCAGCAGCCAATCCCGGGACAGGCTCTATGGCTACACCTTC. It translates to CASSQSRDRLYGYTF.